The 30 T cell receptor beta chains below were found in one sample sequenced in a study of cytomegalovirus exposure and HLA in healthy donors. This PCR relied on a set of 60 Vbeta primers and 13 Jbeta primers. Here immunoSEQ multiplex PCR was the method, and the copy in TCRdb shows in-frame clones only, minus some. There are 110,000 to 150,000 clones in the sample; about 80% occur only once, and roughly 4.8% lies in the top ten. Sequencing used PBMCs. The source is a man in his forties in good health and CMV-seronegative.

On this clone: The DNA is omitted, as the CDR3 cannot be located on it reliably, and the CDR3 follows TCRdb's listing. The V call is TRBV5-1, the J call TRBJ1-2; the table's D call TRBD1 went unverified against the DNA. Germline CDR1 and CDR2: SGHRS and YFSETQ. The CDR3 numbers 15 amino acids, ends counted. CDR3 amino acids: CASSTSGQANYGYTF.

V gene TRBV28 combines with J gene TRBJ2-2; tentative D call: TRBD1 (5 bases). The CDR3 has 12 residues. V lost 6 bases, J lost 5 bases, and 7 bases lay in between. Germline CDR1 is MDHEN and CDR2 is SYDVKM. CDR3 amino acids: CASRPGTGELFF. The CDR3 DNA follows: TGTGCCAGCAGGCCAGGGACCGGGGAGCTGTTTTTT.

The chain recombines TRBV7-6 with TRBJ2-7; TRBD2 agrees at 7 bases. CDR1 SGHVS and CDR2 FNYEAQ come from the germline V gene. V dropped 4 bases and J dropped 0; count of bases not matched to a gene: 6. This CDR3 is built from 15 residues. This chain's CDR3 is CASSSLGGGSYEQYF. CDR3 bases: TGTGCCAGCAGCTCGCTTGGGGGGGGCTCCTACGAGCAGTACTTC.

V is TRBV5-1 and J is TRBJ1-2; D uncertain. Germline-derived CDR1 and CDR2 are SGHRS and YFSETQ. Trimming took 1 base from V and 8 from J, leaving 15 bases between them. This CDR3 region has 14 residues. CDR3 nucleotides: TGCGCCAGCAGCTTGACGGAGGGCAGGTACGGCTACACCTTC. Translating gives CASSLTEGRYGYTF.

Relative to its sample, this clone is medium-sized. This chain links TRBV4-3 with TRBJ1-4; D is unresolved. The CDR3 has 12 amino acids. The germline V gene encodes CDR1 LGHNA and CDR2 YSLEER. V shed 2 bases and J shed 10 bases, with 8 bases lying between them. The DNA for the CDR3 is TGCGCCAGCAGCCAAAGTCTCGGAAAACTGTTTTTT. Translated, it gives CASSQSLGKLFF.

The chain joins TRBV6-5 to TRBJ1-6, with 7 positions matching TRBD1. The CDR3 length is 13 residues. The junction had 2 bases not matched to a gene; V was cut back by 6 bases and J by 6 bases. The germline gives CDR1 MNHEY, CDR2 SVGAGI. CDR3 coding DNA: TGTGCCAGCAGCGACAGGGTTAATTCACCCCTCCACTTT. Translating it yields CASSDRVNSPLHF.

The V call is TRBV7-9, the J call TRBJ1-1; a weak D match, TRBD1 (5 bases). CDR1 SEHNR and CDR2 FQNEAQ come from the germline V gene (reference sequence). The CDR3 spans 13 residues. Trimming removed 5 bases at V and 3 bases at J, with 10 bases between. CDR3 sequence reads: CASSPRQYTEAFF. As DNA, the CDR3 is TGTGCCAGCAGCCCGAGACAGTACACTGAAGCTTTCTTT.

This chain connects TRBV5-5 to TRBJ2-2; TRBD1 aligns across 7 bases. CDR1 and CDR2 (germline): SGHKS, YYEKEE (reference sequence). This CDR3 comprises 15 residues. V lost 5 bases, J lost 0 bases, and 4 bases stayed unmatched. The CDR3 loop is CASSLTGSNTGELFF. CDR3 DNA sequence: TGTGCCAGCAGTTTGACAGGGTCGAACACCGGGGAGCTGTTTTTT.

This CDR3 reads CASSVFGVRETQYF. CDR3 DNA sequence: TGTGCCAGCAGCGTGTTCGGGGTAAGAGAGACCCAGTACTTC. The chain joins TRBV9 to TRBJ2-5, with D perhaps TRBD2 (5 bases). Trimming shortened V by 2 bases and J by 4 bases, and 12 bases separated the two germline ends. Germline V gives CDR1 SGDLS, CDR2 YYNGEE. This CDR3 has 14 residues.

J is TRBJ2-1 and V is TRBV5-5; a possible D gene is TRBD2 (6 bases). This CDR3 region has 18 residues. Germline V gene sequence: CDR1 SGHKS, CDR2 YYEKEE (reference sequence). The V end lost 4 bases, the J end lost 5 bases, and 25 bases lay between the germline ends. Written as DNA, the CDR3 is TGTGCCAGCAGCGGATCGTACAGGCAGACTAGGGTCCACAATGAGCAGTTCTTC. Translating gives CASSGSYRQTRVHNEQFF.

The chain links TRBV7-2 to TRBJ2-2; the match to TRBD1 covers 9 bases. This CDR3 is 16 amino acids long. Trimming took 2 bases from V and 3 from J; bases not matched to a gene: 4. CDR1 and CDR2 from the germline V gene are SGHTA and FQGNSA. The CDR3 protein is CASSLNTGGDTGELFF. CDR3 nucleotide sequence: TGTGCCAGCAGCTTAAATACAGGGGGCGACACCGGGGAGCTGTTTTTT. The complete variable domain, with remaining parts taken from reference TRBV7-2 and TRBJ2-2, reads GAGVSQSPSNKVTEKGKDVELRCDPISGHTALYWYRQSLGQGLEFLIYFQGNSAPDKSGLPSDRFSAERTGGSVSTLTIQRTQQEDSAVYLCASSLNTGGDTGELFFGEGSRLTVL.

V is TRBV13 and J is TRBJ2-5; 7 positions match TRBD1. Per the germline V gene, CDR1 is PRHDT and CDR2 is FYEKMQ (reference sequence). With V trimmed by 5 bases and J by 1 base, 4 bases remained unmatched. The CDR3 contains 14 residues. Written as DNA, the CDR3 is TGTGCCAGCAGCCCCTGGACAGGCCAAGAGACCCAGTACTTC. As protein: CASSPWTGQETQYF.

The sample holds a few counts of this clone. The chain employs TRBV7-9 and TRBJ2-5, with TRBD2 matching 11 bases. Germline V CDR1 and CDR2: SEHNR, FQNEAQ (reference sequence). The CDR3 runs to 15 residues. Losses at the gene ends were 1 base for V and 4 bases for J; bases not matched to a gene: 2. Written as DNA, the CDR3 is TGTGCCAGCAGCTTAGGCCTAGCGGGGGGAGAGACCCAGTACTTC. Translating gives CASSLGLAGGETQYF.

The rearrangement links TRBV13 to TRBJ2-2; D is unclear. Germline CDR1 and CDR2: PRHDT and FYEKMQ (reference sequence). V gave up 6 bases and J gave up 3 bases, with 8 bases separating them. There are 13 residues in the CDR3. CDR3 loop: CASRLTHTGELFF. The CDR3 DNA is TGTGCCAGCAGACTAACCCACACCGGGGAGCTGTTTTTT.

V is TRBV2 and J is TRBJ1-5; 9 bases agree with TRBD1. This CDR3 spans 17 amino acids. V shed 6 bases, J shed 3 bases, and the junction held 12 bases outside the gene matches. Germline V gene sequence: CDR1 SNHLY, CDR2 FYNNEI. The CDR3 nucleotides read TGTGCCAGCAGATGGACAGGGGAAGGGCTTTCCAATCAGCCCCAGCATTTT. Its protein is CASRWTGEGLSNQPQHF.

This clone was found once. The chain employs TRBV29-1 and TRBJ2-3, with D maybe TRBD1 (6 bases). CDR1 SQVTM and CDR2 ANQGSEA come from the germline V gene. CDR3 length: 14 amino acids. Trimming left V 6 bases short and J 5 bases short, with 18 bases between. The CDR3 loop is CSVIWQGLGDTQYF. In DNA form, the CDR3 reads TGCAGCGTGATTTGGCAGGGGTTGGGAGATACGCAGTATTTT.

This chain connects TRBV28 to TRBJ1-1; 10 bases match TRBD1. Germline CDR1 reads MDHEN; CDR2 reads SYDVKM. The CDR3 consists of 16 residues. V shed 3 bases and J 7 bases; nucleotides not matched to a gene: 11. This chain's CDR3 is CASSFETGGAGGEAFF. The CDR3 DNA reads as TGTGCCAGCAGTTTTGAGACAGGGGGCGCGGGGGGTGAAGCTTTCTTT.

The genes are TRBV7-9 and TRBJ1-4, with D maybe TRBD1 (5 bases). CDR3 length equals 13 residues. The germline V and J ends were trimmed by 5 bases and 7 bases, with 11 bases remaining between them. Per the germline V gene, CDR1 is SEHNR and CDR2 is FQNEAQ (reference sequence). The CDR3 region has the DNA TGTGCCAGCAGCCCACGGGGGGGTGAAAAACTGTTTTTT. It encodes CASSPRGGEKLFF. Based on the CDR3 plus reference TRBV7-9 and TRBJ1-4, the full variable domain is DTGVSQNPRHKITKRGQNVTFRCDPISEHNRLYWYRQTLGQGPEFLTYFQNEAQLEKSRLLSDRFSAERPKGSFSTLEIQRTEQGDSAMYLCASSPRGGEKLFFGSGTQLSVL.

J is TRBJ2-5 and V is TRBV27; D is perhaps TRBD2 (7 bases). This CDR3 region has 15 residues. The V end lost 3 bases, the J end lost 6 bases, and 17 bases lay between the germline ends. Germline CDR1 reads MNHEY; CDR2 reads SMNVEV (reference sequence). For the CDR3, the DNA is TGTGCCAGCAGTTTGGGAGGGGGGAGCGGAAAGACCCAGTACTTC. Its protein is CASSLGGGSGKTQYF.

Here the CDR3 DNA reads TGTGCCAGCAGTGAAGATGTGGTCGGGGGGAGGGATACGCAGTATTTT. It encodes CASSEDVVGGRDTQYF. The chain carries TRBV6-1 and TRBJ2-3; TRBD2 agrees at 7 bases. The CDR3 sequence is 16 residues long. CDR1 is MNHNS and CDR2 is SASEGT in the germline V gene. V was clipped by 1 base and J by 6 bases; unmatched bases: 10.

The V call is TRBV5-8, the J call TRBJ1-5; D is undetermined. The CDR3 is 14 amino acids. V was trimmed by 0 bases and J by 4 bases, leaving 8 bases between them. Germline V gene sequence: CDR1 SGHTS, CDR2 YDEGEE. The CDR3 sequence: CASSLGHRNQPQHF. In DNA form, the CDR3 reads TGTGCCAGCAGCTTGGGACACAGAAATCAGCCCCAGCATTTT.

The rearrangement uses TRBV11-3 and TRBJ1-1; a possible D gene is TRBD1 (6 bases). Between the trimmed V and J ends, which lost 5 bases and 4 bases, there was a span of 11 bases. Looked up from germline, CDR1 is SGHNT and CDR2 is YENEEA. CDR3 length: 13 amino acids. The CDR3 DNA is TGTGCCAGCAGCCGGGAGGGGGGCACTGAAGCTTTCTTT. Protein sequence: CASSREGGTEAFF.

V usage is TRBV5-1 and J usage is TRBJ1-1; possibly TRBD1 for D (5 bases). CDR3 length: 13 residues. The V end lost 4 bases, the J end lost 1 base, and 8 bases lay between the germline ends. The germline gives CDR1 SGHRS, CDR2 YFSETQ. The DNA for the CDR3 is TGCGCCAGCAGCAGACAGAGGAACACTGAAGCTTTCTTT. Its protein product is CASSRQRNTEAFF.

The chain uses TRBV4-3 and TRBJ2-7; a possible D gene is TRBD2 (6 bases). The CDR3 contains 14 residues. The germline V gene has CDR1 LGHNA and CDR2 YSLEER. Between the trimmed V and J ends, which lost 2 bases and 5 bases, there was a span of 13 bases. The CDR3 here is CASSQPGTSNEQYF. CDR3 nucleotides: TGCGCCAGCAGCCAACCCGGGACTTCGAACGAGCAGTACTTC.

This clone was observed a single time. The genes are TRBV7-3 and TRBJ2-5; D may be TRBD2 (6 bases). The germline CDR1 and CDR2 sequences are SGHTA and FQGTGA. Between the trimmed V and J ends, which lost 3 bases and 5 bases, there was a span of 10 bases. The CDR3 consists of 13 residues. The chain's CDR3 is CASSFGTRETQYF. In DNA form, the CDR3 reads TGTGCCAGCAGCTTCGGGACTCGGGAGACCCAGTACTTC.

The rearrangement joins TRBV7-6 to TRBJ2-7; tentatively, D is TRBD2 (5 bases). V was shortened by 5 bases and J by 7 bases, with 18 bases between the two germline ends. Per germline, CDR1 SGHVS and CDR2 FNYEAQ. The CDR3 sequence is 14 residues long. CDR3 in DNA: TGTGCCAGCAGCCCCCTAGGGAGACCGGGGGAGCAGTACTTC. Its protein product is CASSPLGRPGEQYF. The whole variable domain, remainder taken from reference TRBV7-6 and TRBJ2-7, is GAGVSQSPRYKVTKRGQDVALRCDPISGHVSLYWYRQALGQGPEFLTYFNYEAQQDKSGLPNDRFSAERPEGSISTLTIQRTEQRDSAMYRCASSPLGRPGEQYFGPGTRLTVT.

V gene TRBV6-4 combines with J gene TRBJ2-6; 7 positions agree with TRBD1. Germline V gives CDR1 MRHNA, CDR2 SNTAGT. The CDR3 extends over 18 amino acids. V shed 3 bases and J 0 bases; nucleotides not matched to a gene: 8. CDR3 nucleotide sequence: TGTGCCAGCAGTGAATACGGGCAGGGGGACTCTGGGGCCAACGTCCTGACTTTC. Its translation: CASSEYGQGDSGANVLTF.

The rearrangement uses TRBV28 and TRBJ2-5, with 7 bases matching TRBD1. The germline V gene has CDR1 MDHEN and CDR2 SYDVKM. The J segment lost 6 bases and the V segment lost 1 base, leaving 5 bases of the junction unmatched. The CDR3 contains 14 residues. The CDR3 bases are TGTGCCAGCAGTTTATTAGGGGGCGCGAAGACCCAGTACTTC. Its translation: CASSLLGGAKTQYF.

V gene TRBV6-1 combines with J gene TRBJ2-3; TRBD2 is a possible D gene (5 bases). The length of the CDR3 is 14 residues. The germline V and J ends were trimmed by 11 bases and 0 bases, with 15 bases remaining between them. Germline V CDR1 and CDR2: MNHNS, SASEGT. CDR3: CAYKTGISTDTQYF. CDR3 nucleotides: TGTGCCTATAAAACGGGGATTAGCACAGATACGCAGTATTTT.

The chain recombines TRBV29-1 with TRBJ2-1, with TRBD2 as a possible D gene (5 bases). Trimming cost V 6 bases and J 10 bases, with 10 bases left between them. The CDR3 has 10 residues. Germline V lookup: CDR1 SQVTM, CDR2 ANQGSEA. CDR3 amino acids: CSVSDYEQFF. The CDR3 DNA sequence: TGCAGCGTCTCCGACTACGAGCAGTTCTTC.